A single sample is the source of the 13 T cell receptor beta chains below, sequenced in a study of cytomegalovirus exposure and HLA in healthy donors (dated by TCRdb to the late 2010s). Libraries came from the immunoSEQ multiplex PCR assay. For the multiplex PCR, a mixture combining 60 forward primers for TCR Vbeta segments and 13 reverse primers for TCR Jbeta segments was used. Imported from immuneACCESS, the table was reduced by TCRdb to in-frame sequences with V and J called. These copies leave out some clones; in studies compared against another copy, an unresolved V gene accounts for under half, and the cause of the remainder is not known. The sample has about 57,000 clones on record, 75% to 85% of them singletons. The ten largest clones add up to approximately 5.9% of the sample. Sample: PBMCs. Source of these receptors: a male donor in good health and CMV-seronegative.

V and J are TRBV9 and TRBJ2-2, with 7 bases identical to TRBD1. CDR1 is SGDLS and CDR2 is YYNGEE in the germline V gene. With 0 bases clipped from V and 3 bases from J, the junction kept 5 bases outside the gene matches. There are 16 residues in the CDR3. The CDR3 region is CASSVATGADTGELFF. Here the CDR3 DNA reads TGTGCCAGCAGCGTAGCTACAGGGGCAGACACCGGGGAGCTGTTTTTT.

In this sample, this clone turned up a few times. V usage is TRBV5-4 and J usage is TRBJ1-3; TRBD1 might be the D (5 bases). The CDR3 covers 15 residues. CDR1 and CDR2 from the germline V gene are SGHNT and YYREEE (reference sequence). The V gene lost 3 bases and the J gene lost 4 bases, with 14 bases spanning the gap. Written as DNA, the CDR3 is TGTGCCAGCAGCTCAACTATCCAGGGCGGAAACACCATATATTTT. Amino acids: CASSSTIQGGNTIYF.

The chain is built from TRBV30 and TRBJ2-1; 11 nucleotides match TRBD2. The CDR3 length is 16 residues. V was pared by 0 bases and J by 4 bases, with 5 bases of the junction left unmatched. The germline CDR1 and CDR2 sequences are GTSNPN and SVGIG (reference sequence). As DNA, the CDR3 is TGTGCCTGGAGTGTACTAGCGGGGGTCTCGTACAATGAGCAGTTCTTC. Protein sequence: CAWSVLAGVSYNEQFF.

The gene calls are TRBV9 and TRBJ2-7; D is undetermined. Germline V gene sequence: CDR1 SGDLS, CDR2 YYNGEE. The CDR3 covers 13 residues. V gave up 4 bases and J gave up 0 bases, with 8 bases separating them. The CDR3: CASSPGFSYEQYF. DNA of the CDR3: TGTGCCAGCAGCCCCGGGTTCTCCTACGAGCAGTACTTC.

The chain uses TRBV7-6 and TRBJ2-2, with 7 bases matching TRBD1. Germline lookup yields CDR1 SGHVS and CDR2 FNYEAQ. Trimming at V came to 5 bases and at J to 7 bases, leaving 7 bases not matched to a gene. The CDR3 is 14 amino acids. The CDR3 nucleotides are TGTGCCAGCAGCCCAGGGGGACAGAGCGGGGAGCTGTTTTTT. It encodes CASSPGGQSGELFF.

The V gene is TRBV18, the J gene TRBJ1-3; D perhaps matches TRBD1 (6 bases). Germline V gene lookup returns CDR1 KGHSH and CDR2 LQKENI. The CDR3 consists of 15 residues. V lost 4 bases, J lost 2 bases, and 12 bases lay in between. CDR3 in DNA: TGTGCCAGCTCACGTGGCCAGGGGACTGGAAACACCATATATTTT. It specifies CASSRGQGTGNTIYF.

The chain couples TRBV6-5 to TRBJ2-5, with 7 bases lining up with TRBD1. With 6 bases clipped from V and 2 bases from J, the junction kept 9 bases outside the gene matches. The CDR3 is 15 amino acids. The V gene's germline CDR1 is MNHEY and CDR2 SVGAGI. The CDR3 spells CASSLDRATQETQYF. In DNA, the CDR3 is TGTGCCAGCAGCCTCGACAGGGCTACGCAAGAGACCCAGTACTTC.

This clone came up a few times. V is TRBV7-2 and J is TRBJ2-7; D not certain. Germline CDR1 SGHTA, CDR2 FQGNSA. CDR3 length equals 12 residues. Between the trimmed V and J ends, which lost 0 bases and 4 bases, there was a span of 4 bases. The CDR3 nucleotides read TGTGCCAGCAGCTTAGCAACTTACGAGCAGTACTTC. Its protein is CASSLATYEQYF.

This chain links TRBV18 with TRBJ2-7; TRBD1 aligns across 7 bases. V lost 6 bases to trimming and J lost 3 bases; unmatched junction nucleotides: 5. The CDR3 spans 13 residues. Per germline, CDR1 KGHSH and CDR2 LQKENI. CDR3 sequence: CASSHGTVYEQYF. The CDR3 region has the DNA TGTGCCAGCTCGCATGGGACAGTCTACGAGCAGTACTTC.

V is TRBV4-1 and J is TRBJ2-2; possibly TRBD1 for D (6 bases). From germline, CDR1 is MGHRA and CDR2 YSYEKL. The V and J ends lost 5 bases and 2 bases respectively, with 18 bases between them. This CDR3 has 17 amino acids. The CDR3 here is CASSSVRGQRNTGELFF. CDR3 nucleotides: TGCGCCAGCAGCTCCGTCCGTGGACAGAGAAACACCGGGGAGCTGTTTTTT.

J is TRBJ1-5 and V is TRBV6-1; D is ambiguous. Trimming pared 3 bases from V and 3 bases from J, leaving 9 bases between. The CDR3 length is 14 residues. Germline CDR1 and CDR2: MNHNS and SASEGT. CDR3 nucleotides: TGTGCCAGCAGTGAGGTGGCAGTCAATCAGCCCCAGCATTTT. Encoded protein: CASSEVAVNQPQHF.

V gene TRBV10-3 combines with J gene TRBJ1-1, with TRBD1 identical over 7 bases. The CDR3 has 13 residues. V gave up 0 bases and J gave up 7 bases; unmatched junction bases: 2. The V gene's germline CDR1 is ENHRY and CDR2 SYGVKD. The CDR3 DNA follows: TGTGCCATCAGTGAGTCAGGACAGGATGAAGCTTTCTTT. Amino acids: CAISESGQDEAFF.

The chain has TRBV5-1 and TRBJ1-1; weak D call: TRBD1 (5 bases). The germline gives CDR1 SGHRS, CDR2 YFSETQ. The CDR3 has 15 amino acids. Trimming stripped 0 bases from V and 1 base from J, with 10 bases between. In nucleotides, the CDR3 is TGCGCCAGCAGCTTGGAAGCAGGGCGGAACACTGAAGCTTTCTTT. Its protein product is CASSLEAGRNTEAFF.